A single sample is the source of the 20 T cell receptor beta chains below, sequenced in a study of human T cells and chemical hapten exposure. TCRdb passed the RACE reads through MiXCR, listing each CDR3 protein once. The sample gives more than 70,000 distinct CDR3 sequences, 10% to 15% of which show up once; 3.5% is in the top ten. Time point here: patch test 1, 2 weeks after DPC sensitization. Treatment in this sample: therapeutic diphenylcyclopropenone sensitization with weekly scalp DPC. The source material was whole blood, sampled in connection with sensitization to the hapten diphenylcyclopropenone (DPC). The receptors shown here come from a woman in her sixties with alopecia areata. Some clones in this sample may be carry-over from other donors' samples.

In its sample, this clonotype was seen a few times. This chain links TRBV11-2 with TRBJ2-2; TRBD1 agrees at 8 bases. CDR3 length equals 14 residues. Losses at the gene ends were 4 bases for V and 4 bases for J; bases not matched to a gene: 2. Per the germline V gene, CDR1 is SGHAT and CDR2 is FQNNGV. The CDR3 is CASSSTGGTGELFF. The DNA of the CDR3 is TGTGCCAGCAGCTCCACAGGGGGCACCGGGGAGCTGTTTTTT. Looking up the rest from reference TRBV11-2 and TRBJ2-2 gives the full variable domain: EAGVAQSPRYKIIEKRQSVAFWCNPISGHATLYWYQQILGQGPKLLIQFQNNGVVDDSQLPKDRFSAERLKGVDSTLKIQPAKLEDSAVYLCASSSTGGTGELFFGEGSRLTVL.

This clonotype occurred many times. This sequence joins TRBV29-1 and TRBJ1-1; possibly TRBD1 for D (5 bases). The CDR3 consists of 15 residues. Germline CDR1 SQVTM, CDR2 ANQGSEA. Between the trimmed V and J ends, which lost 3 bases and 3 bases, there was a span of 17 bases. The CDR3 sequence: CSVDVTSVGDTEAFF. In DNA, the CDR3 is TGCAGCGTTGACGTTACCTCTGTGGGGGACACTGAAGCTTTCTTT.

This clonotype was found many times. The chain has TRBV7-3 and TRBJ2-2, with D hard to call. The germline gives CDR1 SGHTA, CDR2 FQGTGA. Trimming shortened V by 1 base and J by 1 base, and 10 bases separated the two germline ends. This CDR3 contains 16 residues. The CDR3 nucleotides are TGTGCCAGCAGCTTAATGGCTCCGCAGAACACCGGGGAGCTGTTTTTT. Protein product: CASSLMAPQNTGELFF.

This chain connects TRBV29-1 to TRBJ1-5; 8 bases agree with TRBD1. CDR1 is SQVTM, CDR2 ANQGSEA, per germline. Germline trimming cut 1 base from V and 4 bases from J; bases unmatched to any gene: 6. The CDR3 has 15 residues. The DNA for the CDR3 is TGCAGCGTTGAAGGGGGGACAGGTCTAAATCAGCCCCAGCATTTT. Translated: CSVEGGTGLNQPQHF.

This clonotype was seen at least ten times. CDR3 loop: CASSLCHLTDKENQPQHF. The DNA for the CDR3 is TGTGCCAGCAGCTTATGCCATTTGACGGACAAGGAGAATCAGCCCCAGCATTTT. The chain couples TRBV7-6 to TRBJ1-5; tentative D call: TRBD1 (5 bases). Per the germline V gene, CDR1 is SGHVS and CDR2 is FNYEAQ. Between the trimmed V and J ends, which lost 2 bases and 4 bases, there was a span of 21 bases. The CDR3 loop spans 18 amino acids.

This chain joins TRBV7-8 and TRBJ2-2; D perhaps matches TRBD2 (6 bases). The CDR3 covers 16 residues. Germline CDR1 SGHVS, CDR2 FQNEAQ. V was clipped by 4 bases and J by 3 bases, with 15 bases between them. The DNA for the CDR3 is TGTGCCAGCAGCTACCGGCGGGGTCTGGACACCGGGGAGCTGTTTTTT. It specifies CASSYRRGLDTGELFF.

This clonotype was seen repeatedly, ten times or more. The chain employs TRBV30 and TRBJ2-3; no clear D gene. V was shortened by 0 bases and J by 11 bases, with 9 bases between the two germline ends. CDR3 size: 11 residues. The germline V gene has CDR1 GTSNPN and CDR2 SVGIG (reference sequence). CDR3 in amino acids: CAWSVNPKQYF. DNA for the CDR3: TGTGCCTGGAGTGTAAATCCAAAGCAGTATTTT.

This clonotype was detected ten times or more. The V gene is TRBV3-1, the J gene TRBJ2-2, with D perhaps being TRBD1 or TRBD2 (5 bases each). The germline V gene encodes CDR1 LGHDT and CDR2 YNNKEL (reference sequence). The CDR3 is 17 residues long. V gave up 8 bases and J gave up 0 bases, with 19 bases separating them. CDR3 bases: TGTGCCAGCGGCAGGGCCGGGGCGACAGCGAACACCGGGGAGCTGTTTTTT. Translation gives CASGRAGATANTGELFF.

This clonotype was observed many times. This chain joins TRBV5-1 and TRBJ1-1, with 10 positions matching TRBD1. The CDR3 is made up of 18 amino acids. Germline V gives CDR1 SGHRS, CDR2 YFSETQ. Unmatched junction bases numbered 15, after V lost 3 bases and J lost 4 bases. For the CDR3, the DNA is TGCGCCAGCAGCTGGGGGTCCCGGACAGGGGGTATACCCACTGAAGCTTTCTTT. It codes for CASSWGSRTGGIPTEAFF.

This clonotype was seen many times. This chain joins TRBV5-4 and TRBJ2-7; 12 bases fit TRBD1. After removal of 5 bases from V and 3 bases from J, the junction contained 6 bases not matched to a gene. The CDR3 is made up of 15 amino acids. Germline loops: CDR1 SGHNT, CDR2 YYREEE (reference sequence). CDR3 bases: TGTGCCAGCAGGCGGGGGACAGGGGGCGTCTACGAGCAGTACTTC. Translated: CASRRGTGGVYEQYF. Based on the CDR3 plus reference TRBV5-4 and TRBJ2-7, the full variable domain is ETGVTQSPTHLIKTRGQQVTLRCSSQSGHNTVSWYQQALGQGPQFIFQYYREEENGRGNFPPRFSGLQFPNYSSELNVNALELDDSALYLCASRRGTGGVYEQYFGPGTRLTVT.

At least ten counts were recorded for this clonotype. The V and J genes are TRBV7-9 and TRBJ1-1; D is possibly TRBD1 (6 bases). Germline values: CDR1 SEHNR, CDR2 FQNEAQ (reference sequence). With 1 base removed from V and 11 bases from J, the gap between germline ends came to 17 bases. The CDR3 consists of 14 residues. The CDR3 bases are TGTGCCAGCAGCTTAGGGGCCCAGGGGCTTGGCGCTTTCTTT. This encodes CASSLGAQGLGAFF.

V is TRBV5-1 and J is TRBJ2-1, with 7 positions matching TRBD1. The germline V gene encodes CDR1 SGHRS and CDR2 YFSETQ. With V trimmed by 2 bases and J by 0 bases, 8 bases remained unmatched. The CDR3 runs to 17 residues. The CDR3 loop is CASSLQPGQSSYNEQFF. Here the CDR3 DNA reads TGCGCCAGCAGCTTACAACCGGGACAGAGCTCCTACAATGAGCAGTTCTTC. Variable domain in full (rest from reference TRBV5-1 and TRBJ2-1): KAGVTQTPRYLIKTRGQQVTLSCSPISGHRSVSWYQQTPGQGLQFLFEYFSETQRNKGNFPGRFSGRQFSNSRSEMNVSTLELGDSALYLCASSLQPGQSSYNEQFFGPGTRLTVL.

This clonotype has ten or more counts. The V gene is TRBV9, the J gene TRBJ1-6; no firm D call. Germline CDR1 reads SGDLS; CDR2 reads YYNGEE. The CDR3 runs to 12 residues. The V end was cut by 3 bases, the J end by 7 bases, with 5 bases between. The chain's CDR3 is CASSDSNSPLHF. For the CDR3, the DNA is TGTGCCAGCAGCGATTCGAATTCACCCCTCCACTTT.

In this sample, this clonotype turned up a few times. The genes are TRBV10-3 and TRBJ1-1; D might be TRBD1 (5 bases). Germline V gene sequence: CDR1 ENHRY, CDR2 SYGVKD. The CDR3 runs to 14 residues. The V end lost 10 bases, the J end lost 1 base, and 16 bases lay between the germline ends. This CDR3 is CATVMTDSNTEAFF. The CDR3 coding sequence is TGTGCCACCGTTATGACAGACTCGAACACTGAAGCTTTCTTT.

CDR3 region: CASSPLYTEAFF. The CDR3, as DNA: TGCGCCAGCAGTCCCCTGTACACTGAAGCTTTCTTT. The chain has TRBV10-1 and TRBJ1-1; the D is unclear. V lost 5 bases, J lost 3 bases, and 7 bases lay in between. Germline CDR1 reads WNHNN; CDR2 reads SYGVQD (reference sequence). The CDR3 is made up of 12 amino acids.

The chain couples TRBV23-1 to TRBJ1-5; perhaps TRBD1 as D (6 bases). TRBV23-1 is annotated as an ORF whose role is uncertain. Trimming cost V 4 bases and J 4 bases, with 17 bases left between them. This CDR3 has 16 amino acids. The CDR3 nucleotides are TGCGCCAGCAGTCCTTATGAGGGGGACGGGAATCAGCCCCAGCATTTT. Translated, it gives CASSPYEGDGNQPQHF.

The genes are TRBV5-4 and TRBJ2-4; the match to TRBD1 covers 8 bases. This CDR3 spans 15 amino acids. J was trimmed by 6 bases and V by 1 base; bases with no gene match: 6. Germline V CDR1 and CDR2: SGHNT, YYREEE (reference sequence). As DNA, the CDR3 is TGTGCCAGCAGCTTGCAGGGGGCTACGAGAAACATTCAGTACTTC. The encoded protein is CASSLQGATRNIQYF.

The chain combines TRBV10-1 with TRBJ2-1; D is unresolved. Germline V gives CDR1 WNHNN, CDR2 SYGVQD (reference sequence). The CDR3 length is 13 residues. V was cut by 4 bases and J by 7 bases, with 11 bases left in between. CDR3 in amino acids: CASSGFPLNEQFF. As DNA, the CDR3 is TGCGCCAGCAGTGGGTTCCCCCTTAATGAGCAGTTCTTC.

The chain recombines TRBV20-1 with TRBJ1-2; 7 bases fit TRBD1. The ends lost 5 bases at V and 2 bases at J; junction bases unmatched: 11. The germline V gene has CDR1 DFQATT and CDR2 SNEGSKA (reference sequence). CDR3 length equals 15 residues. The CDR3 loop reads CSAGGKGQKNYGYTF. Written as DNA, the CDR3 is TGCAGTGCTGGGGGAAAGGGACAGAAAAACTATGGCTACACCTTC.

This clonotype was seen at least ten times. The DNA for the CDR3 is TGTGCCAGCAGTCCCCCTAGGGGAAAGCAGTACTTC. This translates into CASSPPRGKQYF. The chain uses TRBV27 and TRBJ2-7; tentatively, D is TRBD1 (5 bases). Germline V gives CDR1 MNHEY, CDR2 SMNVEV (reference sequence). Trimming removed 5 bases from V and 8 bases from J, with 13 bases in between. The CDR3 covers 12 residues.